The table lists the clone carrying this TCR beta chain with a count of one. This sample stems from a study of blood T cell repertoires in COVID-19. Study at large: Acute and convalescent COVID-19 specimens originated in the United States, Italy and Spain.

The length of the CDR3 is 15 residues. Germline CDR1 is MNHEY and CDR2 is SVGAGI. The trim removed 5 bases at V and 7 bases at J, leaving 11 bases unmatched. Participants' reported clinical history set cohort assignment. In the source study's methods: Amplified reference gene primers provided the basis for estimating nucleated cell counts. The data were produced by immunoSEQ multiplex PCR, yet TCRdb's version contains in-frame clones alone and is incomplete. The DNA was the basis for D and trimming; V, J and clone size are from that table. The sample shows just over 300,000 clones, around 89% of them seen only once.

The sequenced sample was PBMCs or T cells enriched from blood (not recorded which). The receptor was isolated from a woman between 18 and 29 years old with acute COVID-19. The rearrangement uses TRBV6-5 and TRBJ2-7, with 10 bases lining up with TRBD1. CDR3 sequence reads: CASSPRDRGSGEQYF. The CDR3 nucleotides read TGTGCCAGCAGTCCCCGGGACAGGGGATCGGGGGAGCAGTACTTC.